Sequencing of this TCR beta chain was carried out in a study of shared clonotypes between healthy human individuals (dated by TCRdb to 2019 to 2021). Regarding the study in general: The cohort comprised a couple of women and a few men aged 18 to 49 years. Per donor, three plates each were used for CD4 naive and CD4 memory, two for CD8 naive, and one for CD8 memory. Blood TCR repertoires of about five healthy adults were deeply sequenced to estimate repertoire size and the extent of clonotype sharing between individuals. Leukapheresis yielded between about 0.85 and 9.5 billion PBMCs per donor. Libraries were prepared and TCR repertoires were sequenced by different laboratories using diverse techniques, in order to increase sequencing depth and limit assay-specific biases. The paper as a whole reports these results and caveats: Sharing across a few donors was observed for roughly 5% of naive CD4, 3% to 3.5% of naive CD8, over 2% of memory CD4, and around 0.4% of memory CD8 clonotypes. Because the study included a small number of donors, the genetic and exposure-history diversity represented was limited. Pairwise subsampling led to the expectation that sequencing depth would affect the degree of clonotype sharing among donors. Only blood was sampled, and tissue TCR repertoires likely differ from those in blood. Larger estimated clonotype richness was generally found for naive subsets than for memory subsets. Clonotypes shared by all four sorted-subset donors showed higher generation probabilities than non-shared clonotypes. Even with the large sequencing depth, rarefaction of the sorted-subset datasets indicated that sequencing was incomplete.

This clone has more than one count but fewer than ten. Its antigen target is currently unknown. Nothing much larger sits one base from this clone, and base qualities are not available. TCR CDR3 regions were amplified from genomic DNA by multiplex PCR using the deep immunoSEQ assay. Genomic DNA extracted from each cell subset was distributed evenly over all wells of several immunoSEQ 96-well plates, and each plate served as one replicate. Each replicate PCR for sorted subsets received around 200 ng genomic DNA, equal to roughly 30,000 T cell genomes. Purified libraries were quantified with a Qubit 3.0 fluorometer, sized on a Bioanalyzer 2100, and re-quantified with the KAPA Library Quantification kit. A separate single-read 150-cycle Illumina NextSeq 550 flow cell was used to sequence each immunoSEQ 96-well plate. Per the original workflow: The immunoSEQ output contained only junctional sequences without quality scores, so filtering could not match that applied to full-length reads. To assign V/J genes and CDR3, sequences were annotated using PyIR, a Python wrapper for IgBLAST v1.9, with IMGT germline references. Reads were filtered out if the reads had weak V/J assignments (E-value above 1e-6), no CDR3, stop codons, out-of-frame junctions, or ambiguous translated residues. V3J clonotypes were defined as sequences sharing an identical inferred V gene, J gene, and CDR3 amino acid sequence. To compute the percentage overlap between repertoires, the number of shared unique clonotypes was divided by the size of the smaller repertoire. RTK rarefaction, the Chao1 estimator, and Recon v2.1 estimates of unobserved clonotypes were used to assess repertoire richness. OLGA was used to compute generation probabilities for all TCRbeta clonotypes that the gDNA method yielded from a few donors. TCRdb limited this immuneACCESS table to in-frame rearrangements with V and J called. A share of clones is missing; checked studies link under half to unresolved V genes, and the rest is unexplained. V, J and clone size were drawn from that table, and D and trimming were deduced from the DNA. In this sample the table shows about 1 million clones, around 76% of which occur a single time. The top ten hold less than 1.5% of the sample.

The CDR3 sequence holds 15 residues, the cysteine and phenylalanine included. Only CDR3 DNA is held: 45 bases, read in frame from base 1. From V the trimming removes 6 bases and from J it removes 4 bases, while the gene matches leave 12 bases of the junction unaccounted for. The germline V gene provides CDR1 SQVTM and CDR2 ANQGSEA. Healthy HIV-negative adults with no recently reported acute infections or vaccinations were included as donors. Every donor was a Caucasian adult residing in Nashville, Tennessee, USA. CD4+ T cells were enriched through magnetic negative selection, after which naive cells were positively selected on CD45RA and the remaining negative fraction served as the memory subset. After blood collection by leukapheresis, PBMCs were isolated using Ficoll-Histopaque density gradient centrifugation and then cryopreserved in the vapor phase of liquid nitrogen. Purity and quantity of every magnetically sorted T cell population were checked by analytical flow cytometry. Genomic DNA was isolated from every sorted fraction and measured by UV absorbance on a Nanodrop 2000c.

This sequence uses TRBV29-1 and TRBJ2-1; TRBD1 agrees with 7 junctional bases. The sample comprised memory CD4+ T cells sorted from blood. What this sample's cell subset or site label stands for: CD45RA-negative fraction. This receptor was obtained from a man between 18 and 35 years old in good health. The CDR3 loop reads CSVPTEGQTYNEQFF. The sequenced DNA is TGCAGCGTACCCACCGAGGGACAGACATACAATGAGCAGTTCTTC.